The clone carrying this TCR beta chain was detected only a few times. Its specificity is not known. The CDR3 spans 11 residues. Germline values: CDR1 SGHRS, CDR2 YFSETQ. Trimming removed 4 bases from V and 12 bases from J, with 13 bases in between. There were only healthy Caucasians among the donors. This record belongs to a study of identical twins. Overall study findings and caveats: Invariant T cells like MAIT and iNKT could partly confound the zero-insertion analyses. Twins' surplus sharing was weaker for beta out-of-frame sequences.

Via MiXCR, TCRdb re-called the 5' RACE reads, giving one row per CDR3 protein. The sample has about 530,000 distinct CDR3 sequences, around 24% seen once; the top ten hold approximately 0.5%. This same sample was also part of a study on yellow fever vaccine responses in identical twins.

The receptor was isolated from a young woman in good health. Source material: CD4+ T cells sorted from blood. The chain has TRBV5-1 and TRBJ1-1, with D hard to call. CDR3 nucleotides: TGCGCCAGCAGCCTCGCCCTTGAGACTTTCTTT. Protein sequence: CASSLALETFF.